The source of this TCR beta chain is a study of shared clonotypes between healthy human individuals. Study-wide results and limits: In this cohort, only blood was sampled, and tissue repertoires likely differ.

A note on this clone: Its antigen is currently unknown.

The method was immunoSEQ multiplex PCR; TCRdb's version includes in-frame clones alone and lacks a portion of them. The table shows around 550,000 clones, with roughly 95% occurring only once. V lost 0 bases to trimming and J lost 0 bases, with 9 bases between them. Germline lookup yields CDR1 SGDLS and CDR2 YYNGEE. The CDR3 has 15 amino acids. Positively selected for CCR7, the CD45RO-negative cells used as naive CD8 cells excluded terminally differentiated effector memory CD45RA+ cells. The TCR comes from a woman younger than 45 in good health. The chain couples TRBV9 to TRBJ1-1, with D possibly being TRBD1 (5 bases). The sequenced sample consisted of naive CD8+ T cells sorted from blood. CDR3 coding DNA: TGTGCCAGCAGCGTAGATGGGGGGATGAACACTGAAGCTTTCTTT. This sequence encodes CASSVDGGMNTEAFF.